One and the same sample provided the 22 T cell receptor beta chains below, sequenced in a study of CXCR3-negative and CXCR3-positive naive CD8 T cells. Study outcomes and limitations: Naive cells positive for CXCR3 carried more hydrophobic TRB CDR3s than CXCR3-negative ones.

The TRB cDNA libraries were prepared by 5' RACE with UMI labels. From its re-call of the 5' RACE reads, TCRdb lists each CDR3 protein once, without DNA. This listing includes about 150,000 distinct CDR3 sequences. These receptors are not linked to any known antigen. The sequenced sample consisted of naive CXCR3+ CD8+ T cells from blood. Subset specified: CD45RO-CCR7+CD27+CD95- naive CD8+ T cells expressing CXCR3 (TNR3+). The receptors here all came from a human donor in good health. Some clones in this sample may be carry-over from other donors' samples.

The CDR3 reads CASSQIIDRGQETQYF. The J gene is TRBJ2-5, the V gene TRBV4-1; TCRdb designates TRBD1, a call that cannot be tested without DNA. The CDR3 is 16 residues long. Germline assignment: CDR1 MGHRA and CDR2 YSYEKL.

The chain uses TRBV13 and TRBJ2-5; there is no DNA to check the TCRdb D call of TRBD1. Germline CDR1 is PRHDT and CDR2 is FYEKMQ (reference sequence). The CDR3 runs 14 residues. The CDR3: CASSLRSGEETQYF.

The J gene is TRBJ2-7, the V gene TRBV14. The CDR3 runs to 13 residues. CDR1 SGHDN and CDR2 FVKESK come from the germline V gene. CDR3 sequence reads: CASSHLSGREQYF.

The chain links TRBV4-1 to TRBJ2-3; TCRdb calls TRBD1, which cannot be checked without DNA. Germline CDR1 and CDR2: MGHRA and YSYEKL. The CDR3 sequence is 16 residues long. CDR3 in amino acids: CASSLIPGPQTHTQYF.

V gene TRBV6-5 combines with J gene TRBJ2-4. Germline V gene sequence: CDR1 MNHEY, CDR2 SVGAGI. The CDR3 has 15 amino acids. CDR3 residues: CASSSIEDVKNIQYF.

The CDR3 region is CARKGRRARAQHF. The chain links TRBV5-1 to TRBJ1-5. The germline V gene has CDR1 SGHRS and CDR2 YFSETQ. The CDR3 spans 13 residues.

The V gene is TRBV20-1, the J gene TRBJ2-7; the TCRdb D gene call, TRBD2, has no DNA to confirm it. Germline V gives CDR1 DFQATT, CDR2 SNEGSKA (reference sequence). The CDR3 spans 14 residues. This chain's CDR3 is CSAWGTSASYEQYF.

The chain is built from TRBV11-2 and TRBJ2-1. This CDR3 has 12 residues. From germline, CDR1 is SGHAT and CDR2 FQNNGV. CDR3 in amino acids: CASSLGTHEQFF.

V gene TRBV3-1 combines with J gene TRBJ2-5. The CDR3 length is 15 residues. Germline CDR1 reads LGHDT; CDR2 reads YNNKEL (reference sequence). This CDR3 reads CASSQDRRTEETQYF.

The genes are TRBV4-3 and TRBJ1-2. The germline V gene has CDR1 LGHNA and CDR2 YSLEER. This CDR3 region has 13 residues. CDR3 sequence reads: CASSLIGGPGYTF.

The chain links TRBV18 to TRBJ1-1; TCRdb selects TRBD1, and the lack of DNA leaves this call unchecked. CDR1 is KGHSH, CDR2 LQKENI, per germline. The CDR3 consists of 16 residues. The chain's CDR3 is CASSPTQGPLNTEAFF.

The V and J genes are TRBV7-2 and TRBJ2-7; the TCRdb D gene call, TRBD1, has no DNA to confirm it. Germline values: CDR1 SGHTA, CDR2 FQGNSA. There are 15 residues in the CDR3. The CDR3 is CASSTPGQGYDEQYF.

J is TRBJ1-3 and V is TRBV7-9. Per the germline V gene, CDR1 is SEHNR and CDR2 is FQNEAQ (reference sequence). The CDR3 covers 20 residues. CDR3 sequence: CASSPALSESRSHSGNTIYF.

The V and J genes are TRBV15 and TRBJ2-5; TCRdb gives TRBD2 as the D gene, but with no DNA this cannot be confirmed. This CDR3 has 14 amino acids. Germline V gene data show CDR1 as LNHNV and CDR2 as YYDKDF (reference sequence). CDR3: CATSGTSGRKTQYF.

The chain links TRBV12-3 or TRBV12-4 to TRBJ1-1; there is no DNA to check the TCRdb D call of TRBD1. This CDR3 region has 16 residues. This CDR3 reads CASKSPRGGWNTEAFF.

CDR3: CASSLTGDSNQPQHF. The V call is TRBV9, the J call TRBJ1-5. This CDR3 region has 15 residues. The V gene's germline CDR1 is SGDLS and CDR2 YYNGEE.

The V gene is TRBV12-3 or TRBV12-4, the J gene TRBJ2-3; TCRdb gives TRBD1 as the D gene, but with no DNA this cannot be confirmed. This CDR3 has 16 amino acids. The CDR3 is CASSPGTGDSTDTQYF.

CDR3 sequence reads: CSAQGQFNEKLFF. This chain connects TRBV20-1 to TRBJ1-4; the TCRdb D gene call, TRBD1, has no DNA to confirm it. The CDR3 consists of 13 residues. The germline V gene has CDR1 DFQATT and CDR2 SNEGSKA (reference sequence).

This chain uses TRBV9 with TRBJ2-3; TCRdb designates TRBD2, a call that cannot be tested without DNA. Germline V CDR1 and CDR2: SGDLS, YYNGEE. The CDR3 runs 12 residues. CDR3 protein: CASSARAGPQYF.

The rearrangement joins TRBV9 to TRBJ1-5; no DNA is available, so the TRBD1 call from TCRdb remains unchecked. The CDR3 length is 14 residues. CDR1 SGDLS and CDR2 YYNGEE come from the germline V gene. The CDR3 protein is CASSVGDTNQPQHF.

The chain is built from TRBV13 and TRBJ2-1; the D call from TCRdb, TRBD1, cannot be confirmed without DNA. CDR1 PRHDT and CDR2 FYEKMQ come from the germline V gene (reference sequence). This CDR3 comprises 15 residues. The chain's CDR3 is CASSLEGENYNEQFF. The full variable domain, its missing parts supplied by reference TRBV13 and TRBJ2-1, is AAGVIQSPRHLIKEKRETATLKCYPIPRHDTVYWYQQGPGQDPQFLISFYEKMQSDKGSIPDRFSAQQFSDYHSELNMSSLELGDSALYFCASSLEGENYNEQFFGPGTRLTVL.

This chain uses TRBV9 with TRBJ1-1; TCRdb outputs TRBD1, but without DNA this stays unchecked. The CDR3 extends over 16 amino acids. Germline V gene lookup returns CDR1 SGDLS and CDR2 YYNGEE. This chain's CDR3 is CASSVEGDIPNTEAFF.